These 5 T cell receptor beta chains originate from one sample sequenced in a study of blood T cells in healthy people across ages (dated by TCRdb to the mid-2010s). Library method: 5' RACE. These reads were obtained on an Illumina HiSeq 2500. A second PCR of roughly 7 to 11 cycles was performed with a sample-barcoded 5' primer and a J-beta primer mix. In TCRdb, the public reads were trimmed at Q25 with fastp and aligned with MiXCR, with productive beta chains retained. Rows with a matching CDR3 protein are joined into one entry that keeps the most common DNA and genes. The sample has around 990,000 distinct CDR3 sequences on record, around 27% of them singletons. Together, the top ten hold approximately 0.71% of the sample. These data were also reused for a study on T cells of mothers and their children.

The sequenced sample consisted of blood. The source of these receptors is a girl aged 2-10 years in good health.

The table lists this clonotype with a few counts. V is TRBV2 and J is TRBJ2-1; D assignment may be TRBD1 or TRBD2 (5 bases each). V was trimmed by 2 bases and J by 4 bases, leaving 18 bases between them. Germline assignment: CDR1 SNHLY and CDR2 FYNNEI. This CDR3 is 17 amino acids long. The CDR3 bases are TGTGCCAGCAGTGAATGGAGGACACTCAGTGAATACAATGAGCAGTTCTTC. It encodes CASSEWRTLSEYNEQFF.

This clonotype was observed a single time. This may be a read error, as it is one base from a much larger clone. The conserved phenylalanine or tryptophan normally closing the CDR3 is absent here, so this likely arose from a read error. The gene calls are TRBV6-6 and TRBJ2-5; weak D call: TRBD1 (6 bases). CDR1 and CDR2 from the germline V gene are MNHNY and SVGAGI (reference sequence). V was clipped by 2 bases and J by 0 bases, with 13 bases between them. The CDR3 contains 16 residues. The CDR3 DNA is TGTGCCAGCAGTTACCCTCAGGGACATCACCAAGAGACCCAGTACCTC. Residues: CASSYPQGHHQETQYL.

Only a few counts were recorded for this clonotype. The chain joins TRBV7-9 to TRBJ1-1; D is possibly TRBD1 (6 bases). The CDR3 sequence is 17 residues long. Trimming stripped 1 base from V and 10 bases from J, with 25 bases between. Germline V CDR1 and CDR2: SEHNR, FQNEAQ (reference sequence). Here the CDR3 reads CASSLGILGNRDQVAFF. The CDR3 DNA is TGTGCCAGCAGCTTAGGAATTCTGGGGAACAGGGATCAAGTAGCTTTCTTT.

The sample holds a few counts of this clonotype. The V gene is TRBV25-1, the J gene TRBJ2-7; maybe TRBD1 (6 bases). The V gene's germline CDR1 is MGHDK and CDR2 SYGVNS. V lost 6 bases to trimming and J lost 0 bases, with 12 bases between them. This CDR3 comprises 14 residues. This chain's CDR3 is CASSPRGLSYEQYF. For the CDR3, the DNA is TGTGCCAGCAGCCCCAGGGGCCTCTCCTACGAGCAGTACTTC.

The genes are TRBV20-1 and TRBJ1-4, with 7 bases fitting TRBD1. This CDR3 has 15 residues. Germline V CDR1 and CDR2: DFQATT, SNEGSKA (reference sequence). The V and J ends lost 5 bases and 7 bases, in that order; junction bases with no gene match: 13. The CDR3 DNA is TGCAGTGCTCTATTATTACAGGGGTTTGGTGAAAAACTGTTTTTT. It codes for CSALLLQGFGEKLFF.